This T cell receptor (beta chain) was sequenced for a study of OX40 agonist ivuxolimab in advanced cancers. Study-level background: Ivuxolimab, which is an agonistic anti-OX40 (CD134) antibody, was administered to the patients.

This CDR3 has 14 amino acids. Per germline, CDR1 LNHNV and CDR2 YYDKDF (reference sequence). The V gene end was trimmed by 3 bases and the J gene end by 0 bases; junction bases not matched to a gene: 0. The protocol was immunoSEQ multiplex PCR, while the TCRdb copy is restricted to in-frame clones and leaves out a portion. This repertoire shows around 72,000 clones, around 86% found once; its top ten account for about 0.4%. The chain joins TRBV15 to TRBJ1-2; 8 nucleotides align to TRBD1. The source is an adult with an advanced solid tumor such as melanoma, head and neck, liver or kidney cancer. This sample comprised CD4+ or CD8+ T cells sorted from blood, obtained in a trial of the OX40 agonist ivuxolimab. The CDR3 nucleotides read TGTGCCACCAGCAGGGACAGGGCTAACTATGGCTACACCTTC. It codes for CATSRDRANYGYTF.